Following are 2 T cell receptor beta chains from one sample sequenced in a study of blood T cell repertoires in COVID-19. Using immunoSEQ multiplex PCR, the repertoire was profiled, and TCRdb retains in-frame clones only, with some absent. This table has roughly 200,000 clones, more than 70% appearing once. The source material was peripheral blood. Source of these receptors: a woman in her 30s with acute or convalescent COVID-19.

The rearrangement links TRBV28 to TRBJ1-1, with D unclear. Germline-derived CDR1 and CDR2 are MDHEN and SYDVKM. Trimming removed 4 bases from V and 11 bases from J, with 14 bases in between. The CDR3 length is 12 residues. CDR3 DNA sequence: TGTGCCAGCAGTTGGGATTCAGGAGGGGCTTTCTTT. Residues: CASSWDSGGAFF.

This clone was counted once. The chain employs TRBV28 and TRBJ1-5; no definite D call. This CDR3 is built from 12 residues. The germline CDR1 and CDR2 sequences are MDHEN and SYDVKM. V dropped 7 bases and J dropped 4 bases, with 8 bases sitting between them. CDR3: CASKRSNQPQHF. CDR3 nucleotides: TGTGCCAGCAAGAGGAGTAATCAGCCCCAGCATTTT.